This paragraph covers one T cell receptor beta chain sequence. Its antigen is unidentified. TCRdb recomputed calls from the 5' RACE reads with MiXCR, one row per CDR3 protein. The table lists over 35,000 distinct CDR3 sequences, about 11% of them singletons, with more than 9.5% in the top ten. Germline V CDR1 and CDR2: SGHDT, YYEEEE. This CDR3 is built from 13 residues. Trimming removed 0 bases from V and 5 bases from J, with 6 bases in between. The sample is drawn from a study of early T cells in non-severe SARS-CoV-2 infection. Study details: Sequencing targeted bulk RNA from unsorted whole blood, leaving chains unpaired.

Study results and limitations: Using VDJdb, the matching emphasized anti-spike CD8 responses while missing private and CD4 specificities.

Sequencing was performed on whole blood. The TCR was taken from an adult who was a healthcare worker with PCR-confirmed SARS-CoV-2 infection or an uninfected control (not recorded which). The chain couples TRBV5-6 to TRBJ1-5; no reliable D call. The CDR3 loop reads CASSLGRYQPQHF. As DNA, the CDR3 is TGTGCCAGCAGCTTGGGGCGTTATCAGCCCCAGCATTTT. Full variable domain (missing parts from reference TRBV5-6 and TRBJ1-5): DAGVTQSPTHLIKTRGQQVTLRCSPKSGHDTVSWYQQALGQGPQFIFQYYEEEERQRGNFPDRFSGHQFPNYSSELNVNALLLGDSALYLCASSLGRYQPQHFGDGTRLSIL.